The clone carrying this T cell receptor beta chain was recorded at least ten times. The germline gives CDR1 DFQATT, CDR2 SNEGSKA (reference sequence). V was clipped by 0 bases and J by 2 bases, with 12 bases between them. CDR3 size: 15 residues. TCRdb reprocessed the RT-PCR reads via MiXCR and lists one record per CDR3 protein. There are about 680,000 distinct CDR3 sequences in the sample; 13% to 15% occur only once, and about 3.9% lies in the top ten. The chain links TRBV20-1 to TRBJ2-3; no reliable D call. The TCR sequence derives from a female donor in good health, serving as a healthy control. Sequenced sample: memory CD4+ T cells from blood. This chain's CDR3 is CSAREPYRITDTQYF. CDR3 DNA: TGCAGTGCTAGAGAGCCCTACCGTATCACAGATACGCAGTATTTT.